Detailed here is one T cell receptor beta chain. These data are taken from a study of blood T cell repertoires in COVID-19. For the study at large: PBMCs, B-cell-depleted T cells, or T cells provided the cDNA or gDNA that made up the material.

Assay used: immunoSEQ multiplex PCR; TCRdb lists only in-frame clones, some missing. The data show 150,000 to 200,000 clones, more than 70% seen once. The length of the CDR3 is 14 residues. V was pared by 8 bases and J by 4 bases, with 5 bases of the junction left unmatched. CDR1 is MDHEN and CDR2 is SYDVKM in the germline V gene. Donors in Cohort 3 counted as recovered after two negative PCRs, clearance, or symptom resolution. The sample taken for sequencing was PBMCs or T cells enriched from blood (not recorded which). This TCR was recovered from a man in his 60s who had recovered from COVID-19. The rearrangement joins TRBV28 to TRBJ2-2; 9 bases map to TRBD1. CDR3 in amino acids: CASLGQGTTGELFF. DNA for the CDR3: TGTGCCAGCCTGGGACAGGGTACCACCGGGGAGCTGTTTTTT. Supplemented by reference TRBV28 and TRBJ2-2, the full variable domain reads DVKVTQSSRYLVKRTGEKVFLECVQDMDHENMFWYRQDPGLGLRLIYFSYDVKMKEKGDIPEGYSVSREKKERFSLILESASTNQTSMYLCASLGQGTTGELFFGEGSRLTVL.